The present TCR beta chain was sequenced within a study of OX40 agonist ivuxolimab in advanced cancers. Study overall: Dose-escalation cases comprised hepatocellular carcinoma, melanoma, renal cell or head and neck cancer.

Clones were read by immunoSEQ multiplex PCR, and TCRdb kept only the in-frame ones, dropping some. The sample has approximately 44,000 clones; 91% are singletons. The specimen comprised CD4+ or CD8+ T cells sorted from blood, sampled in a trial of the OX40 agonist ivuxolimab. This clonotype was sampled from an adult with an advanced solid tumor such as melanoma, head and neck, liver or kidney cancer.

CDR3: CASSEDQPGLAGVEQYF. CDR3 sequence (DNA): TGTGCCAGCAGTGAAGACCAACCGGGACTAGCGGGAGTCGAGCAGTACTTC. V and J are TRBV2 and TRBJ2-7; TRBD2 matches at 14 bases. V gave up 1 base and J gave up 6 bases; unmatched junction bases: 8. Germline-derived CDR1 and CDR2 are SNHLY and FYNNEI. This CDR3 has 17 amino acids.